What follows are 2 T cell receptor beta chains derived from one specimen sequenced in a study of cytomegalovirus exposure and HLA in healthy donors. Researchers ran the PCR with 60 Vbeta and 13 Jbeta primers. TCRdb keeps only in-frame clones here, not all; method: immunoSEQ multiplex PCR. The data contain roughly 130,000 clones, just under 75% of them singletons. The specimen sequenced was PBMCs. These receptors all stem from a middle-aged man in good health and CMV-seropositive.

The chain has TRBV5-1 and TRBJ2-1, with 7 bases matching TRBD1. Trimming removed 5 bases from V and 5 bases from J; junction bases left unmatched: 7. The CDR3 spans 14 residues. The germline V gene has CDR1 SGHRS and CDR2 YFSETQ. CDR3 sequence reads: CASRVTGSDNEQFF. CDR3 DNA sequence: TGCGCCAGCAGGGTGACAGGGTCTGACAATGAGCAGTTCTTC.

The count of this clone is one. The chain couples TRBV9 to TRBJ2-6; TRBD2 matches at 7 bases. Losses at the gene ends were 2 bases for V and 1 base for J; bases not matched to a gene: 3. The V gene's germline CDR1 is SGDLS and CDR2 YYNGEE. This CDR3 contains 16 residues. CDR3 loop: CASSVVGGSGANVLTF. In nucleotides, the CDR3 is TGTGCCAGCAGCGTGGTGGGGGGGTCTGGGGCCAACGTCCTGACTTTC. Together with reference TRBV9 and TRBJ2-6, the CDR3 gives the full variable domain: DSGVTQTPKHLITATGQRVTLRCSPRSGDLSVYWYQQSLDQGLQFLIQYYNGEERAKGNILERFSAQQFPDLHSELNLSSLELGDSALYFCASSVVGGSGANVLTFGAGSRLTVL.